Listed below are T cell receptor beta chains from one sample, sequenced in a study of OX40 agonist ivuxolimab in advanced cancers. Libraries were prepared by immunoSEQ multiplex PCR; TCRdb keeps only in-frame clonotypes and omits some of them. This table holds 66,000 or so clones, more than 65% found once. The input for sequencing was CD4+ or CD8+ T cells sorted from blood, taken in a trial of the OX40 agonist ivuxolimab. The receptor source for this set is an adult with an advanced solid tumor such as melanoma, head and neck, liver or kidney cancer. The CDR3 runs from the conserved cysteine through the conserved F or W. A D gene is named only where the DNA matches it firmly. The size of a clone is reported for some rows only, either as once, few or many, or as a class for expanded clones.

V	J	size	D	DNA	CDR3
TRBV5-1	TRBJ1-1	-	-	TGCGCCAACAGCTTTTTTGGTCACCAAACGAACACTGAAGCTTTCTTT	CANSFFGHQTNTEAFF
TRBV5-6	TRBJ1-4	-	-	TGTGCCAGCAGTAACGGTGGGGGTTCCAATGAAAAACTGTTTTTT	CASSNGGGSNEKLFF
TRBV28	TRBJ2-2	few	-	TGTGCCAGCATTGGCTCCAAGGTGGCCGGGGAGCTGTTTTTT	CASIGSKVAGELFF
TRBV19	TRBJ2-5	-	-	TGTGCCAGTAGTCCACCTGGGTACCAAGAGACCCAGTACTTC	CASSPPGYQETQYF
TRBV27	TRBJ1-5	-	TRBD1	TGTGCCAGCAGTGGGACAGGACGAGCGGGGCCCCAGCATTTT	CASSGTGRAGPQHF
TRBV2	TRBJ2-1	-	-	TGTGCCAGCAGTGGAGGGTGGAATGAGCAGTTCTTC	CASSGGWNEQFF
TRBV15	TRBJ2-5	-	-	TGTGCCACCAGCAGAGGGAGACAGCCTCAAGAGACCCAGTACTTC	CATSRGRQPQETQYF
TRBV10-3	TRBJ2-6	-	TRBD2	TGTGCCATCAGTGAGGTCTCGGGGGGCTCTGGGGCCAACGTCCTGACTTTC	CAISEVSGGSGANVLTF
TRBV19	TRBJ2-3	once	TRBD2	TGTGCCAGTAGTATAGATGTATGGCGGGGGGGTTCTGATACGCAGTATTTT	CASSIDVWRGGSDTQYF
TRBV5-1	TRBJ2-3	-	TRBD1	TGCGCCAGCAGCCAAGGACAGGGTACAGATACGCAGTATTTT	CASSQGQGTDTQYF
TRBV5-1	TRBJ1-1	-	TRBD1	TGCGCCAGCAGCTCCGGGACAGGGGGTTGGATGAACACTGAAGCTTTCTTT	CASSSGTGGWMNTEAFF
TRBV15	TRBJ2-7	once	TRBD1	TGTGCCACCAGCAGGGGGGTTTTGGACAGGGGGTCCCACGAGCAGTACTTC	CATSRGVLDRGSHEQYF
TRBV9	TRBJ2-1	-	TRBD2	TGTGCCAGCAGCGTAGCTACTGGAGCGGGGGCCTACAATGAGCAGTTCTTC	CASSVATGAGAYNEQFF
TRBV6-5	TRBJ1-1	-	TRBD1	TGTGCCAGCAGTACCCGGACAGGGAGAACTGAAGCTTTCTTT	CASSTRTGRTEAFF
TRBV5-1	TRBJ2-5	-	-	TGCGCCAGCAGCACTAGACAAGTCCAAGAGACCCAGTACTTC	CASSTRQVQETQYF
TRBV6-1	TRBJ2-3	-	-	TGTGCCAGCAGTGAAAACGCGGGACTCCTTTGGTCCGATACGCAGTATTTT	CASSENAGLLWSDTQYF
TRBV28	TRBJ1-1	-	-	TGTGCCAGCAGTACCCTTGGGGGCCCCTTGAACACTGAAGCTTTCTTT	CASSTLGGPLNTEAFF
TRBV9	TRBJ1-2	-	-	TGTGCCAGCAGCGAGCATAAGGGCCACTATGGCTACACCTTC	CASSEHKGHYGYTF
TRBV9	TRBJ2-7	-	-	TGTGCCAGCAGCGCTCAGGGTGATGGCTCCTACGAGCAGTACTTC	CASSAQGDGSYEQYF
TRBV6-1	TRBJ2-7	once	-	TGTGCCAGCAGTCGCGGGGCCGAGCAGTACTTC	CASSRGAEQYF
TRBV7-9	TRBJ1-5	once	TRBD1	TGTGCCAGCAGCCCTGAGGGACAGTCGAATCAGCCCCAGCATTTT	CASSPEGQSNQPQHF
TRBV2	TRBJ2-3	-	-	TGTGCCAGCAGTTTCGCACTAGCCACAGATACGCAGTATTTT	CASSFALATDTQYF
TRBV6-1	TRBJ1-5	-	TRBD1	TGTGCCAGCAGTAGGACAGGAGATGAGGGTCAGCCCCAGCATTTT	CASSRTGDEGQPQHF
TRBV10-3	TRBJ2-5	-	-	TGTGCCATCCTCCGGTCGCAGGAAGAGACCCAGTACTTC	CAILRSQEETQYF
TRBV6-1	TRBJ1-4	-	-	TGTGCCAGCAGTGAAGGCAGTTCTAATGAAAAACTGTTTTTT	CASSEGSSNEKLFF
TRBV7-3	TRBJ2-2	-	-	TGTGCCAGCAGCTTATGGCCGAACACCGGGGAGCTGTTTTTT	CASSLWPNTGELFF
TRBV5-6	TRBJ2-1	-	-	TGTGCCAGCAGAATGCGGCGTGGCGAGCAGTTCTTC	CASRMRRGEQFF
TRBV7-2	TRBJ1-2	-	-	TGTGCCAGCAGCTCTCGCGGGTTTAACTATGGCTACACCTTC	CASSSRGFNYGYTF
TRBV5-4	TRBJ2-1	-	TRBD2	TGTGCCAGCAGCCGAAAGCTCGGGGGGGGTGAGCAGTTCTTC	CASSRKLGGGEQFF
TRBV28	TRBJ1-3	-	-	TGTGCCAGCACCACCTGGGGGGGCATTATGAACACCATATATTTT	CASTTWGGIMNTIYF
TRBV11-3	TRBJ2-6	-	-	TGTGCCAGCAGCCCCCAATCCTCTGGGGCCAACGTCCTGACTTTC	CASSPQSSGANVLTF
TRBV7-9	TRBJ2-7	-	-	TGTGCCAGCACCCGGGGCCCCTACGAGCAGTACTTC	CASTRGPYEQYF
TRBV4-3	TRBJ1-4	-	-	TGCGCCAGCAGCGGACGGGCCGTTAAGAACTCAACTAATGAAAAACTGTTTTTT	CASSGRAVKNSTNEKLFF
TRBV9	TRBJ2-3	-	-	TGTGCCAGCAGCGCTCAGGCGTACGGGGGCCGGACAGATACGCAGTATTTT	CASSAQAYGGRTDTQYF
TRBV6-5	TRBJ1-2	-	TRBD1	TGTGCCAGCAGTGACAGGGGGCCCTATGGCTACACCTTC	CASSDRGPYGYTF
TRBV18	TRBJ1-5	-	-	TGTGCCAGCTCAACAACAGGGCAGGGACAGCCCCAGCATTTT	CASSTTGQGQPQHF
TRBV27	TRBJ1-1	-	-	TGTGCCAGCAGTTTATACCGGCACACTGAAGCTTTCTTT	CASSLYRHTEAFF
TRBV7-2	TRBJ2-3	-	-	TGTGCCAGCAGCTCCCCCGGACCGGGGGATACGCAGTATTTT	CASSSPGPGDTQYF
TRBV27	TRBJ1-2	-	TRBD1	TGTGCCAGCAGTTTTAGGGGGACAGGGGCAAACTATGGCTACACCTTC	CASSFRGTGANYGYTF
TRBV5-5	TRBJ1-1	-	-	TGTGCCAGCAGCTTAATTTCCCCAAGAGGGACCACTGAAGCTTTCTTT	CASSLISPRGTTEAFF
TRBV28	TRBJ1-5	-	TRBD1	TGTGCCAGCAGTTTGGGACAGCGAAATCAGCCCCAGCATTTT	CASSLGQRNQPQHF
TRBV25-1	TRBJ2-5	-	-	TGTGCCAGCAGTGAAATTGATAGCATGGGGGGGACCCAGTACTTC	CASSEIDSMGGTQYF
TRBV6-1	TRBJ1-3	-	-	TGTGCCAGCAAAGAAGCTGGAAACACCATATATTTT	CASKEAGNTIYF
TRBV9	TRBJ2-3	-	-	TGTGCCAGCAGCTTAGGTGGCAGTAGCACAGATACGCAGTATTTT	CASSLGGSSTDTQYF
TRBV25-1	TRBJ1-2	-	TRBD1	TGTGCCAGCAGTGGGGACAACAGGGGGAACTATGGCTACACCTTC	CASSGDNRGNYGYTF